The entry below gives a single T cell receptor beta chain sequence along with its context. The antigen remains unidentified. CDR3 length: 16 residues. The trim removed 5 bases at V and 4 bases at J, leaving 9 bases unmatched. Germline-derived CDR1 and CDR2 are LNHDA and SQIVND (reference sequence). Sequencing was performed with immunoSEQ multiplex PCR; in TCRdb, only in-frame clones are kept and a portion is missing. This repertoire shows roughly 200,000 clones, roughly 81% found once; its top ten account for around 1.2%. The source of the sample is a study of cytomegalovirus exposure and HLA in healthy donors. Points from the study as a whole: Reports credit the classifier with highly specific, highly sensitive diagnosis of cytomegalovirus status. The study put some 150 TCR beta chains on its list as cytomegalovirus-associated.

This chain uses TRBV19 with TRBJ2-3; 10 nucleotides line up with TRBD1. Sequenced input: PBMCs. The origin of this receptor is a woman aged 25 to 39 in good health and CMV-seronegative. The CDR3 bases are TGTGCCAGTAGTGCCAGACAGGGGGCGCCCCCAGATACGCAGTATTTT. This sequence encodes CASSARQGAPPDTQYF.